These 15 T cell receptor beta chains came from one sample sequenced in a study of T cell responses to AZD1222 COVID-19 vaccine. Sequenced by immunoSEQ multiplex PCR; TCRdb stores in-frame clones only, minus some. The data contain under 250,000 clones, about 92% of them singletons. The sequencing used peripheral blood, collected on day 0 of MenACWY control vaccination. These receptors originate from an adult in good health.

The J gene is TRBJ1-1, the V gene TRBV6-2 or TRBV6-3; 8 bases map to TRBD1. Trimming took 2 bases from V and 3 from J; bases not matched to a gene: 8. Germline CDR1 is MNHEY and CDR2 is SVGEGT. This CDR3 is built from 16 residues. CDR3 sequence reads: CASSYPGQARYTEAFF. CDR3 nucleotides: TGTGCCAGCAGTTACCCGGGACAGGCGCGGTACACTGAAGCTTTCTTT.

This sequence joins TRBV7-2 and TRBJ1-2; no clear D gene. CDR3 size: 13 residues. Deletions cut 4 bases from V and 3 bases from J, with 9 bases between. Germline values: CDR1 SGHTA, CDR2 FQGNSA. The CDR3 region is CASSSQKDYGYTF. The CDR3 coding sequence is TGTGCCAGCAGCTCACAAAAGGACTATGGCTACACCTTC. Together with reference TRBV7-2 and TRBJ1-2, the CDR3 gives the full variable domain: GAGVSQSPSNKVTEKGKDVELRCDPISGHTALYWYRQSLGQGLEFLIYFQGNSAPDKSGLPSDRFSAERTGGSVSTLTIQRTQQEDSAVYLCASSSQKDYGYTFGSGTRLTVV.

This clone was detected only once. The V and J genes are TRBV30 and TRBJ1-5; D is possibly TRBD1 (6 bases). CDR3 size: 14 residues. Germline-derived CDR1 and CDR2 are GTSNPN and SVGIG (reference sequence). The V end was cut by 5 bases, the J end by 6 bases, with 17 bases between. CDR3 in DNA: TGTGCCTGGGACCGGGGGCAGGGCGTTCAGCCCCAGCATTTT. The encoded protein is CAWDRGQGVQPQHF.

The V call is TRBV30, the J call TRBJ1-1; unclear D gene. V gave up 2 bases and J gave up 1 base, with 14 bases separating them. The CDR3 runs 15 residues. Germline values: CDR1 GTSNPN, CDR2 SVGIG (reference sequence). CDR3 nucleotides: TGTGCCTGGAGTCTCCGGAACGGGAGGAACACTGAAGCTTTCTTT. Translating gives CAWSLRNGRNTEAFF.

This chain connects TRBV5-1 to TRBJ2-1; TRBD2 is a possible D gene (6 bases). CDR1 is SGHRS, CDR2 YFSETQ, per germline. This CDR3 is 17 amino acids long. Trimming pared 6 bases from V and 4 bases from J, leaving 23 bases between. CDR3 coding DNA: TGCGCCAGCAACCCACTCCCCCTGGCGGGGTCATACAATGAGCAGTTCTTC. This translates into CASNPLPLAGSYNEQFF.

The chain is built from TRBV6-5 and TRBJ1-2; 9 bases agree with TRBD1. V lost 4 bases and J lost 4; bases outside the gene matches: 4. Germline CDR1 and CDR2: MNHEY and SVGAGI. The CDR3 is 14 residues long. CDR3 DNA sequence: TGTGCCAGCAGTTCCGACAGGGGGTTCTATGGCTACACCTTC. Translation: CASSSDRGFYGYTF.

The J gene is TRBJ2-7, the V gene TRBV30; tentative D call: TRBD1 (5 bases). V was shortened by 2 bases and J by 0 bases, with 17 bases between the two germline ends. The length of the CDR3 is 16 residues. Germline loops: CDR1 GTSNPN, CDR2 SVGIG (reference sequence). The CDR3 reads CAWSPRVASSSYEQYF. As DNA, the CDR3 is TGTGCCTGGAGTCCCAGGGTGGCTTCGAGCTCCTACGAGCAGTACTTC.

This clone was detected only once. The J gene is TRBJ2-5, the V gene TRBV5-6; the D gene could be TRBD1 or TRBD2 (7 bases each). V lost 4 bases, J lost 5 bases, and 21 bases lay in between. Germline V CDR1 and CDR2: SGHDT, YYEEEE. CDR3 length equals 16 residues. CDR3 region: CASSLDQGGGWETQYF. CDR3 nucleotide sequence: TGTGCCAGCAGCCTCGACCAGGGGGGAGGGTGGGAGACCCAGTACTTC. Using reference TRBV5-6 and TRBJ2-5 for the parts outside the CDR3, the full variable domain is DAGVTQSPTHLIKTRGQQVTLRCSPKSGHDTVSWYQQALGQGPQFIFQYYEEEERQRGNFPDRFSGHQFPNYSSELNVNALLLGDSALYLCASSLDQGGGWETQYFGPGTRLLVL.

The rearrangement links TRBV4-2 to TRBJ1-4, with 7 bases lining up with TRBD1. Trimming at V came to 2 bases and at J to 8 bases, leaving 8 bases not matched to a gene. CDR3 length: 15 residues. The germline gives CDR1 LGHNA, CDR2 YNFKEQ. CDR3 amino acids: CASSQSDRAIEKLFF. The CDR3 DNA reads TGTGCCAGCAGCCAATCCGACAGGGCGATCGAAAAACTGTTTTTT.

This chain's CDR3 is CASSWDSSTYNEQFF. DNA of the CDR3: TGTGCCAGCAGTTGGGACAGCTCTACCTACAATGAGCAGTTCTTC. The chain joins TRBV27 to TRBJ2-1; TRBD1 agrees at 7 bases. This CDR3 region has 15 residues. Germline CDR1 and CDR2: MNHEY and SMNVEV (reference sequence). The ends lost 4 bases at V and 2 bases at J; junction bases unmatched: 5.

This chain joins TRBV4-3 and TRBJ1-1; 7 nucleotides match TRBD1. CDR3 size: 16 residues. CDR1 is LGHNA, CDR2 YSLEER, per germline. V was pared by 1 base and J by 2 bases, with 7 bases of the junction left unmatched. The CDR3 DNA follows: TGCGCCAGCAGCCAAGTAACCACAGGGGTTAACACTGAAGCTTTCTTT. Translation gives CASSQVTTGVNTEAFF.

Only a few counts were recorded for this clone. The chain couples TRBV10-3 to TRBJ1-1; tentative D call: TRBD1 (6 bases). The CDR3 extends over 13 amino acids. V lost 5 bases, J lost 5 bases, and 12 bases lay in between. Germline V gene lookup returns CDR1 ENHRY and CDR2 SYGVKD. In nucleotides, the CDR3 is TGTGCCATCAGTACAGGGAAGGATACTGAAGCTTTCTTT. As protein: CAISTGKDTEAFF.

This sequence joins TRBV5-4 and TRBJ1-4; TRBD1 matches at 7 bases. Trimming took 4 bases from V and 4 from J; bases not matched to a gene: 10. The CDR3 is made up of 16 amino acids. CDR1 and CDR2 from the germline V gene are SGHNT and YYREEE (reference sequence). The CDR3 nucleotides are TGTGCCAGCAGCCGACTTCCCGGGACAGATAATGAAAAACTGTTTTTT. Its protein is CASSRLPGTDNEKLFF.

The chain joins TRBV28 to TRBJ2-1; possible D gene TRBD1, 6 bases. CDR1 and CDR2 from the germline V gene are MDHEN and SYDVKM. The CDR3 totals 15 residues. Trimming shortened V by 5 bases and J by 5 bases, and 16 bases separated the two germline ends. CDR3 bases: TGTGCCAGCAGTCCGCGACAGGTCTGGAACAATGAGCAGTTCTTC. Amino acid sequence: CASSPRQVWNNEQFF.

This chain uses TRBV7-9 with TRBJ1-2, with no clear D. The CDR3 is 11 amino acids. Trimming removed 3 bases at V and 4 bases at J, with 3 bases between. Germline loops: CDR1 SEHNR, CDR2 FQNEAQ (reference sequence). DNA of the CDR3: TGTGCCAGCAGCTTTACCTATGGCTACACCTTC. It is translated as CASSFTYGYTF. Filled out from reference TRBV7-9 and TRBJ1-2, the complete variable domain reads DTGVSQNPRHKITKRGQNVTFRCDPISEHNRLYWYRQTLGQGPEFLTYFQNEAQLEKSRLLSDRFSAERPKGSFSTLEIQRTEQGDSAMYLCASSFTYGYTFGSGTRLTVV.